Described below is a single TCR beta chain sequence and its context. Original methodology: For nucleated cells, counts were estimated from reference gene primer amplification. The repertoire was sequenced with immunoSEQ multiplex PCR; TCRdb's copy has only in-frame clones and lacks some. V and J calls plus clone size are reproduced from that table; the DNA served to infer D and trimming. Of about 380,000 clones in the sample, 85% were seen once. This record belongs to a study of blood T cell repertoires in COVID-19. Study in general: Sample material is recorded as cDNA or gDNA derived from T cells, B-cell-depleted T cells, or PBMCs.

J lost 12 bases, V lost 5 bases, and 4 bases had no gene match. The CDR3 consists of 12 residues. Germline CDR1 MNHEY, CDR2 SVGAGI. What was sequenced was peripheral blood. The sequence was collected from a woman aged 18-30 years with acute or convalescent COVID-19. This chain links TRBV6-5 with TRBJ1-1; 12 bases fit TRBD1. The CDR3 DNA reads TGTGCCAGCAGTATAGGGACAGGGGGCTCTTTCTTT. It yields the protein CASSIGTGGSFF.